This T cell receptor (beta chain) was sequenced during a study of blood T cell repertoires in COVID-19. CDR1 is GTSNPN and CDR2 is SVGIG in the germline V gene (reference sequence). The CDR3 is 14 amino acids. Trimming left V 5 bases short and J 5 bases short, with 18 bases between. Repertoires were generated with immunoSEQ multiplex PCR, while TCRdb's copy carries only in-frame clones and drops some. The sample yields tens of thousands of clones, around 84% seen once. The chain has TRBV30 and TRBJ1-1; possibly TRBD1 for D (5 bases). The clonotype originates from an elderly man with acute or convalescent COVID-19. The sample taken for sequencing was peripheral blood. CDR3 sequence: CAWDTVGGWTEAFF. CDR3 DNA sequence: TGTGCCTGGGACACAGTGGGGGGTTGGACTGAAGCTTTCTTT.